This is a list of T cell receptor beta chains from one sample in a study of post-analysis software for immune sequencing data. TCRdb recomputed calls from the PCR reads with MiXCR, one row per CDR3 protein. The sample carries 750,000 to 950,000 distinct CDR3 sequences, about 57% recorded once. The sequenced sample was blood. Every receptor here comes from a girl aged 10 to 17 with multiple sclerosis. Both conserved end residues are part of each CDR3. The D gene is left open where the match is weak. A row's size may be missing; if present it is once, few, many or a size class.

DNA | CDR3 | size | J | D | V
TGTGCCAGCAGCTCGACATTCCAAGAGACCCAGTACTTC | CASSSTFQETQYF | - | TRBJ2-5 | - | TRBV6-6
TGCAGTGCTCGAACCAGACTAGCGGCTTATTACGAGCAGTACTTC | CSARTRLAAYYEQYF | - | TRBJ2-7 | TRBD2 | TRBV20-1
TGTGCCATCAGGGGTGAAGTCATGAACACTGAAGCTTTCTTT | CAIRGEVMNTEAFF | - | TRBJ1-1 | - | TRBV10-3
TGTGCCAGCAGTTTCGGCAGGGACCAGTTCTTC | CASSFGRDQFF | few | TRBJ2-1 | - | TRBV12-3/TRBV12-4
TGCGCCAGCAGTGGACTAGCGGGAGGGGACATTCAGTACTTC | CASSGLAGGDIQYF | - | TRBJ2-4 | TRBD2 | TRBV5-1
TGTGCCAGCAGTGATTACTGGGGGGAAAAACTGTTTTTT | CASSDYWGEKLFF | - | TRBJ1-4 | - | TRBV6-1
TGCGCCAGCAGCTTCCCTAGCGGGACCTACGAGCAGTACTTC | CASSFPSGTYEQYF | - | TRBJ2-7 | TRBD2 | TRBV5-1
TGTGCCAGCAGCTTCATAGCGGGAGGGACTGGAGAGACCCAGTACTTC | CASSFIAGGTGETQYF | few | TRBJ2-5 | TRBD2 | TRBV7-3
TGCAGTGCTAGAGATGGGACAGACGGAACTCCTGGCTACACCTTC | CSARDGTDGTPGYTF | few | TRBJ1-2 | TRBD1 | TRBV20-1
TGTGCCAGCAGCTTAGGGGGGCTGACTAGCGGCCTCAATGAGCAGTTCTTC | CASSLGGLTSGLNEQFF | - | TRBJ2-1 | TRBD2 | TRBV7-9
TGCAGCGTTGCGGGAGGGGATGGTTCCTCCTACGAGCAGTACTTC | CSVAGGDGSSYEQYF | - | TRBJ2-7 | TRBD2 | TRBV29-1
TGTGCCAGCCGGCTGGGTGCAGAGACCCAGTACTTC | CASRLGAETQYF | - | TRBJ2-5 | - | TRBV2
TGCAGTGCTAGAGATAGAGTGGCGGCAGGGGAGTATGGCTACACCTTC | CSARDRVAAGEYGYTF | - | TRBJ1-2 | - | TRBV20-1
TGTGCCAGCAGTTTCTATGGGGCTGGGGCCAACGTCCTGACTTTC | CASSFYGAGANVLTF | - | TRBJ2-6 | - | TRBV12-3/TRBV12-4
TGTGCCAGCAGTTACACCGGGACAGGGGAGAGCTCCCAGTACTTC | CASSYTGTGESSQYF | many | TRBJ2-5 | TRBD1 | TRBV6-5
TGCAGTGCAGAGCTAGCGGGGGGGTTCAATGAGCAGTTCTTC | CSAELAGGFNEQFF | - | TRBJ2-1 | TRBD2 | TRBV20-1
TGCGCCAGCAGCTTGGTGGGACAGCTTAATGAAAAACTGTTTTTT | CASSLVGQLNEKLFF | - | TRBJ1-4 | TRBD1 | TRBV5-1
TGCAGTGCTCAGGACAGGCCTGTAGGGGCTTTCTTT | CSAQDRPVGAFF | - | TRBJ1-1 | TRBD1 | TRBV20-1
TGCAGTGCTCACCGCCGGGGTGGGGAAAAACTGTTTTTT | CSAHRRGGEKLFF | - | TRBJ1-4 | - | TRBV20-1
TGTGCCAGCAGCCCCCCAGGCGGTGGGGGTGGGGAATGGCTCTATGGCTACACCTTC | CASSPPGGGGGEWLYGYTF | - | TRBJ1-2 | - | TRBV21-1
TGTGCCAGCAGCGTAGCTACAGGGGCAGGGGAAGCCTACAATGAGCAGTTCTTC | CASSVATGAGEAYNEQFF | - | TRBJ2-1 | TRBD1 | TRBV9
TGCAGTGCTAGAGAGACAGGAGTGAACACTGAAGCTTTCTTT | CSARETGVNTEAFF | few | TRBJ1-1 | - | TRBV20-1
TGCAGCGTTGAAATCCTTAGCCCCCGGGACAGGGTCTACGAGCAGTACTTC | CSVEILSPRDRVYEQYF | - | TRBJ2-7 | TRBD1 | TRBV29-1
TGTGCCATCAGTGAGGTAGGGACTGAAGCTTTCTTT | CAISEVGTEAFF | few | TRBJ1-1 | - | TRBV10-3
TGCGCCAGCAGCTCGGCCCCGGGACGGACCTACGAGCAGTACTTC | CASSSAPGRTYEQYF | once | TRBJ2-7 | - | TRBV5-1
TGTGCCAGCACCATGGACGTCGGGGGCAAAAACATTCAGTACTTC | CASTMDVGGKNIQYF | - | TRBJ2-4 | - | TRBV12-3/TRBV12-4
TGTGCCATCAGCAAGAGCACCTTCAAACTAGCGGGGGGATCCTACAATGAGCAGTTCTTC | CAISKSTFKLAGGSYNEQFF | once | TRBJ2-1 | TRBD2 | TRBV10-3
TGTGCCAGCAGCCATTCCGTTAGCGGGAGATCCTCCTACGAGCAGTACTTC | CASSHSVSGRSSYEQYF | once | TRBJ2-7 | TRBD2 | TRBV12-3/TRBV12-4
TGTGCCACCAGTGATTCCCCGACGGGGGAGACCCAGTACTTC | CATSDSPTGETQYF | - | TRBJ2-5 | - | TRBV24-1
TGTGCCAGCAGTCCTAACACGGGGAGCTCCTACGAGCAGTACTTC | CASSPNTGSSYEQYF | - | TRBJ2-7 | - | TRBV28
TGTGCCAGCAGTTCCCCTGCAAGCTACGAGCGGTACTTC | CASSSPASYERYF | - | TRBJ2-7 | - | TRBV12-3/TRBV12-4
TGCAGTGCTACTAGCGGGAGTGGGATCTACGAGCAGTACTTC | CSATSGSGIYEQYF | - | TRBJ2-7 | TRBD2 | TRBV20-1
TGTGCCAGCAGCTTATCAGATTTCACCCAGCATTTT | CASSLSDFTQHF | - | TRBJ1-5 | - | TRBV7-2
TGCAGTGCAGGGAAGGTCCTCAATCAGCCCCAGCATTTT | CSAGKVLNQPQHF | - | TRBJ1-5 | - | TRBV20-1
TGCAGTGCTAGATGGGCAGCTACTAACTATGGCTACACCTTC | CSARWAATNYGYTF | once | TRBJ1-2 | - | TRBV20-1
TGCGCCAGCAGCCCTGGGATGGGTTTGGGTCACGAGCAGTACTTC | CASSPGMGLGHEQYF | - | TRBJ2-7 | - | TRBV4-1
TGTGCCAGCAGTTCTTGGGGTACCAAAAACATTCAGTACTTC | CASSSWGTKNIQYF | - | TRBJ2-4 | - | TRBV6-5
TGCAGCGTTGAAGGGCAAGAAGAGACCCGGTACTTC | CSVEGQEETRYF | - | TRBJ2-5 | - | TRBV29-1
TGTGCCACCACTCCCGACAGGGCTTGGACTGAAGCTTTCTTT | CATTPDRAWTEAFF | - | TRBJ1-1 | TRBD1 | TRBV15
TGTGCCAGCAGCCGCCTTTGGGGGAACAATGAGCAGTTCTTC | CASSRLWGNNEQFF | - | TRBJ2-1 | - | TRBV9
TGTGCCAGCAGTTACGGCGGGGGGCTATACGATGAGCAGTTCTTC | CASSYGGGLYDEQFF | - | TRBJ2-1 | TRBD2 | TRBV6-2/TRBV6-3
TGCGCCAGCAGCTGGGACAGGGTCCTAAATTCACCCCTCCACTTT | CASSWDRVLNSPLHF | - | TRBJ1-6 | TRBD1 | TRBV5-1
TGTGCCAGCAGCTCACAGGTAGCGGGGACCTACAATGAGCAGTTCTTC | CASSSQVAGTYNEQFF | - | TRBJ2-1 | TRBD2 | TRBV7-3
TGTGCCAGCAGCTTGGCCGTAGGGTTAGGACAGCCCCAGCATTTT | CASSLAVGLGQPQHF | - | TRBJ1-5 | - | TRBV5-5
TGTGCCTCGGGCGGCGGGGGGGGATACGAGCAGTACTTC | CASGGGGGYEQYF | few | TRBJ2-7 | TRBD2 | TRBV10-3
TGTGCCAGCAGTTACCTCCTGACCCAGTACTTC | CASSYLLTQYF | few | TRBJ2-5 | - | TRBV6-5
TGTGCCAGCAGCCAAGGTCCGCCCGCCAAAAACATTCAGTACTTC | CASSQGPPAKNIQYF | - | TRBJ2-4 | - | TRBV3-1